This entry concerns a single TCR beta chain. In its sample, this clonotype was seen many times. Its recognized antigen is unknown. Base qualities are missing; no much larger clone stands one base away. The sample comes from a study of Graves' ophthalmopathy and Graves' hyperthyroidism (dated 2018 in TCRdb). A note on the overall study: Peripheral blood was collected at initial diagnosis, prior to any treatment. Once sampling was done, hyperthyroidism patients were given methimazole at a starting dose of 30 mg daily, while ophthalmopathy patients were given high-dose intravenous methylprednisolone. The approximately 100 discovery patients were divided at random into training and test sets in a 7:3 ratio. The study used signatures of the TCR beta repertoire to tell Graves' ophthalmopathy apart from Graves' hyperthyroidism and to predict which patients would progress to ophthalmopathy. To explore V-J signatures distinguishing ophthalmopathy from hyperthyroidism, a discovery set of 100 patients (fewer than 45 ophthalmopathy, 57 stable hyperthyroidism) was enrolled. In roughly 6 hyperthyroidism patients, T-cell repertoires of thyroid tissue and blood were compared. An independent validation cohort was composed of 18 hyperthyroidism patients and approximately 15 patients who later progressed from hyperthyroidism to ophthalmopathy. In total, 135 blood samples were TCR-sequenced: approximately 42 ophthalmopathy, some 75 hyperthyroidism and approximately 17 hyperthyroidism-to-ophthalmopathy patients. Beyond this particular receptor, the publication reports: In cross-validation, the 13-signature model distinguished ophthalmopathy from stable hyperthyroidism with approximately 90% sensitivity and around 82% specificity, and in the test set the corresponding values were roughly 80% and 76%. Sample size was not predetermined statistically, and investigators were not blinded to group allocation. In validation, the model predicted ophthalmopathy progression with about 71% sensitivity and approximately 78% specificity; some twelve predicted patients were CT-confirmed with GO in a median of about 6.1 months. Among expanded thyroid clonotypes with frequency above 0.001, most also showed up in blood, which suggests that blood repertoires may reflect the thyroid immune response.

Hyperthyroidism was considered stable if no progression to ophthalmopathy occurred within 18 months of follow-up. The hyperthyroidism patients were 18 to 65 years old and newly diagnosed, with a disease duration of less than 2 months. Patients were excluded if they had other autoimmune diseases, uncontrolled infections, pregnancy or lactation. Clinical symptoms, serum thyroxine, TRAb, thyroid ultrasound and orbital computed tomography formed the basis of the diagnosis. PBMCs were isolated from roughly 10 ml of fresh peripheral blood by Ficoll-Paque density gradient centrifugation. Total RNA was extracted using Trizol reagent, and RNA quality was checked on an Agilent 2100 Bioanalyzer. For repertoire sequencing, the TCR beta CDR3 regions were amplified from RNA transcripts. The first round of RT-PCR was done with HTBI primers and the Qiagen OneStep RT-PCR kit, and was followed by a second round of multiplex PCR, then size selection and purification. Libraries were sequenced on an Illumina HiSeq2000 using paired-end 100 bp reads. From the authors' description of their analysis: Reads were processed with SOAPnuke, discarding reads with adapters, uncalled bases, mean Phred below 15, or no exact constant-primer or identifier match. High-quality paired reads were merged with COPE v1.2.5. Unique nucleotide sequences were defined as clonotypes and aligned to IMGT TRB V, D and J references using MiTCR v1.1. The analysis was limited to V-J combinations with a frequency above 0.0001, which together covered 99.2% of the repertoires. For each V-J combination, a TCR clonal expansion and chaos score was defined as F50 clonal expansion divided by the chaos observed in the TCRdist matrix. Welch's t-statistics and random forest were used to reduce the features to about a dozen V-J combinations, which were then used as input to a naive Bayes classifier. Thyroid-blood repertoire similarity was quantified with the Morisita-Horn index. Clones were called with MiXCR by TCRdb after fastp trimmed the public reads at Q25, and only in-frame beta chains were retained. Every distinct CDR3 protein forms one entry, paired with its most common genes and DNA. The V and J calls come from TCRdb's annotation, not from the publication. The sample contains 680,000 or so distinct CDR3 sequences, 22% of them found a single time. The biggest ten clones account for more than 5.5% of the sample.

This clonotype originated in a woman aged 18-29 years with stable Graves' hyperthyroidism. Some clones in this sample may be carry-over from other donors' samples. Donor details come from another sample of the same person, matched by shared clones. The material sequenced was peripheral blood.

The base sequence is TGTGCCAGCAGCCCGGGACTAGGTACCGGGTACCAAGAGACCCAGTACTTC. Translated, it reads CASSPGLGTGYQETQYF. The V and J genes are TRBV28 and TRBJ2-5; TRBD2 agrees with 8 junctional bases. CDR3 length: 17 amino acids, cysteine to phenylalanine. Just the 51-base CDR3 DNA is kept, in frame starting at base 1. As encoded in the germline V gene, CDR1 is MDHEN while CDR2 is SYDVKM. The junction shows trimming of 6 bases on V and 0 bases on J, and the gene matches do not reach 12 bases of it.